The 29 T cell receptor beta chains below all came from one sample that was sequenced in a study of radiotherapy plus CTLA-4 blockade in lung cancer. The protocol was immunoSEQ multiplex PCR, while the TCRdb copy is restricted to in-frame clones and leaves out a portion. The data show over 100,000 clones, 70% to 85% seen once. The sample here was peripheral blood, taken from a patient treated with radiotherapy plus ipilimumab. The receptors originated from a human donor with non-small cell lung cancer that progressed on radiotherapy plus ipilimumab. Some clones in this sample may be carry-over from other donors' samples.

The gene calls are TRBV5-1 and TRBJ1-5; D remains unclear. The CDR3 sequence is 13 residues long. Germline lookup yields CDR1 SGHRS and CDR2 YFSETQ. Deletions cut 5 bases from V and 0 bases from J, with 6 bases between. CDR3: CASSRDSNQPQHF. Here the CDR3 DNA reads TGCGCCAGCAGTCGAGATAGCAATCAGCCCCAGCATTTT.

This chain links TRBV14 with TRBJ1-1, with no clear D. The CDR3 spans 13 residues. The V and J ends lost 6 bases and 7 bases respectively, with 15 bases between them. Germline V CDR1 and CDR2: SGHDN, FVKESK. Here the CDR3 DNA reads TGTGCCAGCAGTTACCAAAGGGCCCGTGAAGCTTTCTTT. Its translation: CASSYQRAREAFF.

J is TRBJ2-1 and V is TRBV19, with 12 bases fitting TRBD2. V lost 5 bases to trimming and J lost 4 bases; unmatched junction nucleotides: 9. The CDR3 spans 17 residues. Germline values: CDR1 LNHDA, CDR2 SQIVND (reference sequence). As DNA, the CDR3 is TGTGCCAGTAGTCGCCTAGCGGGGGGGATCTTGTACAATGAGCAGTTCTTC. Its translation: CASSRLAGGILYNEQFF.

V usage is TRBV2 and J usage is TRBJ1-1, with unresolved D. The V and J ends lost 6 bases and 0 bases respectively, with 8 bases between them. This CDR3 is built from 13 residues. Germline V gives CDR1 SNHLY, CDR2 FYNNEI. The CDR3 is CASRGNMNTEAFF. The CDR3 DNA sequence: TGTGCCAGCAGGGGGAATATGAACACTGAAGCTTTCTTT.

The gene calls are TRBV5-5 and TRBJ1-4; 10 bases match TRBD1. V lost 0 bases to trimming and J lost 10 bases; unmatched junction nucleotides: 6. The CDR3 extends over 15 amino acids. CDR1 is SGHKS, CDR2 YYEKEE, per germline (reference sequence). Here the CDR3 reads CASSLAVTGGVKLFF. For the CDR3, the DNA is TGTGCCAGCAGCTTGGCAGTGACAGGGGGCGTAAAACTGTTTTTT.

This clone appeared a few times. The CDR3 coding sequence is TGTGCCAGTAGTATAGAGGCGGAACTTAATGAAAAACTGTTTTTT. It encodes CASSIEAELNEKLFF. This rearrangement joins TRBV19 to TRBJ1-4, with D unresolved. Germline CDR1 is LNHDA and CDR2 is SQIVND (reference sequence). The CDR3 covers 15 residues. V lost 0 bases, J lost 4 bases, and 9 bases lay in between.

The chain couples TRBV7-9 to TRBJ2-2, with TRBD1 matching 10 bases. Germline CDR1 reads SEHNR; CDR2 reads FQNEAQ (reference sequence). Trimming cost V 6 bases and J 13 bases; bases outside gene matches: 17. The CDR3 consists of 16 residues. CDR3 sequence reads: CASSYTGQGLGQVLFF. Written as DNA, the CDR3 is TGTGCCAGCAGTTATACGGGACAGGGGCTTGGACAGGTGCTGTTTTTT.

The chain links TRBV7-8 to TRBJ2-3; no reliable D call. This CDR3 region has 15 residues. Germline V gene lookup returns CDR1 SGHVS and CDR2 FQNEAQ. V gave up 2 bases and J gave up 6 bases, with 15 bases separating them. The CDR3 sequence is CASSLSHSVGDTQYF. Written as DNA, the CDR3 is TGTGCCAGCAGCTTATCCCACTCGGTGGGGGATACGCAGTATTTT.

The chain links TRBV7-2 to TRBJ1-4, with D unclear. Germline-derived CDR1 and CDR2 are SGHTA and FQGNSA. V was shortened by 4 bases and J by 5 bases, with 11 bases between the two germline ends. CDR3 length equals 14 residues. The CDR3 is CASSSIGPNEKLFF. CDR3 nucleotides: TGTGCCAGCAGCTCCATCGGCCCAAATGAAAAACTGTTTTTT. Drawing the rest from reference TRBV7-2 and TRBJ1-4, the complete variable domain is GAGVSQSPSNKVTEKGKDVELRCDPISGHTALYWYRQSLGQGLEFLIYFQGNSAPDKSGLPSDRFSAERTGGSVSTLTIQRTQQEDSAVYLCASSSIGPNEKLFFGSGTQLSVL.

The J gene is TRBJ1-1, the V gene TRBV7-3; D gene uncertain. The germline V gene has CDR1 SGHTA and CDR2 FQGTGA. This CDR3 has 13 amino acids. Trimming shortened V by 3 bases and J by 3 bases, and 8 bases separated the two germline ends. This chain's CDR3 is CASSFGRDTEAFF. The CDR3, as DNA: TGTGCCAGCAGCTTCGGAAGAGACACTGAAGCTTTCTTT.

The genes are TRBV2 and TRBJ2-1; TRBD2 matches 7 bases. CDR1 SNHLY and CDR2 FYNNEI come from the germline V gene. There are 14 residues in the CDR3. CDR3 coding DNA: TGTTTTGGGGCGGGGGTGAGCTCCTACAATGAGCAGTTCTTC. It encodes CFGAGVSSYNEQFF.

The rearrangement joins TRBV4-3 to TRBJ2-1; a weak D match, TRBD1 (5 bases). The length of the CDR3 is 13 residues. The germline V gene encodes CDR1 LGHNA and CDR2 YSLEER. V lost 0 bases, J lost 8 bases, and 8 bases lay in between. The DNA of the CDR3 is TGCGCCAGCAGCCAAGATAAACAGGATGAGCAGTTCTTC. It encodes CASSQDKQDEQFF.

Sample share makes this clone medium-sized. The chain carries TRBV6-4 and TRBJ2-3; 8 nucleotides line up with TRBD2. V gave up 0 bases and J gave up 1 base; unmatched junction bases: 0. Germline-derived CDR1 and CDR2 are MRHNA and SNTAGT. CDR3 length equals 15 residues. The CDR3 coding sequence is TGTGCCAGCAGTGACTCGCGGGGGGGCACAGATACGCAGTATTTT. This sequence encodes CASSDSRGGTDTQYF.

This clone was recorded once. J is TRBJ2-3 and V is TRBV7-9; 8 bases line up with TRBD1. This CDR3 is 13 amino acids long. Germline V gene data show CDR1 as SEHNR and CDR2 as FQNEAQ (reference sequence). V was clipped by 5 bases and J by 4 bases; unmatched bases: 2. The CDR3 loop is CASSQQGADTQYF. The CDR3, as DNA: TGTGCCAGCAGCCAACAGGGGGCAGATACGCAGTATTTT.

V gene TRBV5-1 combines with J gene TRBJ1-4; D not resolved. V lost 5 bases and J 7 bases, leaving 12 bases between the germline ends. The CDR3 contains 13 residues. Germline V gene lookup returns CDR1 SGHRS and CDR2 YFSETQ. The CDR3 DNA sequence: TGCGCCAGCAGTCAAGGGCTGTCTGAAAAACTGTTTTTT. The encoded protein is CASSQGLSEKLFF.

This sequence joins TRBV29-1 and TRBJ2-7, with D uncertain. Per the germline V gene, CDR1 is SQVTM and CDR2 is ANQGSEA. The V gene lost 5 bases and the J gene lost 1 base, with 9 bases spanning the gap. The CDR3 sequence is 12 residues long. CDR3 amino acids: CSVQVNSYEQYF. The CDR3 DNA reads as TGCAGCGTTCAGGTCAATTCCTACGAGCAGTACTTC.

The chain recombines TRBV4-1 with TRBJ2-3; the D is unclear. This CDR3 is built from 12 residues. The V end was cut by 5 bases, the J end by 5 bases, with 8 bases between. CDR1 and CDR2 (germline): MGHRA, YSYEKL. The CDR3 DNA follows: TGCGCCAGCAGCAACCAGCTAGATACGCAGTATTTT. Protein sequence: CASSNQLDTQYF.

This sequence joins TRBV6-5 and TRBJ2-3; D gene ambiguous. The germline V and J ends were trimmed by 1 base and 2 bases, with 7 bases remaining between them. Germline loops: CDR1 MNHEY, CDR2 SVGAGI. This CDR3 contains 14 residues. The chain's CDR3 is CASSYLEFTDTQYF. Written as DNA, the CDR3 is TGTGCCAGCAGTTACTTAGAGTTCACAGATACGCAGTATTTT.

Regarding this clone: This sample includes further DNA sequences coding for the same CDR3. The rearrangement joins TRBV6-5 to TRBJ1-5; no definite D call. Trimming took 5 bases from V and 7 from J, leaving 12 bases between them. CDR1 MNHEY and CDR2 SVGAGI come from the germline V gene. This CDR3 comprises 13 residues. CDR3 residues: CASSTGLWQPQHF. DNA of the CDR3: TGTGCCAGCAGTACGGGGTTGTGGCAGCCCCAGCATTTT.

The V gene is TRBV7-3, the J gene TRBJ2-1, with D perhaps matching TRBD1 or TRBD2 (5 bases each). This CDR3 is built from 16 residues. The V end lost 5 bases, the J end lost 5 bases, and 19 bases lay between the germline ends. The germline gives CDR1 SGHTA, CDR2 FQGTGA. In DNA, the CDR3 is TGTGCCAGCAGCAGCCCGTCCGGGACGGGAAACAATGAGCAGTTCTTC. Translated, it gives CASSSPSGTGNNEQFF.

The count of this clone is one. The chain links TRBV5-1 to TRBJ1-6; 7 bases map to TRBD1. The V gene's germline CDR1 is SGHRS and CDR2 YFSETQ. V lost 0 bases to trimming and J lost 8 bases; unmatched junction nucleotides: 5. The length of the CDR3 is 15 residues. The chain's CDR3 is CASSLDRGWDSPLHF. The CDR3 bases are TGCGCCAGCAGCTTGGACAGGGGCTGGGATTCACCCCTCCACTTT. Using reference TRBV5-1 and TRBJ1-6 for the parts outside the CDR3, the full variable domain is KAGVTQTPRYLIKTRGQQVTLSCSPISGHRSVSWYQQTPGQGLQFLFEYFSETQRNKGNFPGRFSGRQFSNSRSEMNVSTLELGDSALYLCASSLDRGWDSPLHFGNGTRLTVT.

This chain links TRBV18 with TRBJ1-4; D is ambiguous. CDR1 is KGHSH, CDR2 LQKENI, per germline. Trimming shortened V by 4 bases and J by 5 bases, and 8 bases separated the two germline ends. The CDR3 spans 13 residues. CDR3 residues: CASSLGRNEKLFF. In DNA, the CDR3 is TGTGCCAGCTCACTAGGACGGAATGAAAAACTGTTTTTT.

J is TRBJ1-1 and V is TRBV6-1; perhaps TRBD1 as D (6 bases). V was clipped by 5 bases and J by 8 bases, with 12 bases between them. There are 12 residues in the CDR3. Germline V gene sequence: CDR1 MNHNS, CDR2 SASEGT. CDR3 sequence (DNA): TGTGCCAGCAGTAAATCGACAGGCGAAGCTTTCTTT. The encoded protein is CASSKSTGEAFF.

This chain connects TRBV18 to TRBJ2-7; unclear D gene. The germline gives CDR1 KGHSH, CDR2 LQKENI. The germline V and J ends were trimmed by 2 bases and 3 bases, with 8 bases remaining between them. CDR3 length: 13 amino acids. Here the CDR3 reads CASSPGLLYEQYF. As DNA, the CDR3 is TGTGCCAGCTCACCAGGTCTGCTCTACGAGCAGTACTTC.

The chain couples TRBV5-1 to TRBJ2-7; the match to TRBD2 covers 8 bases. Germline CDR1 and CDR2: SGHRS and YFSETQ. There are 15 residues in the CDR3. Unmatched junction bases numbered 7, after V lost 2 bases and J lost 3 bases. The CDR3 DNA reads TGCGCCAGCAGCTTCTCCGGCGGGGGGAGCTACGAGCAGTACTTC. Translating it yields CASSFSGGGSYEQYF.

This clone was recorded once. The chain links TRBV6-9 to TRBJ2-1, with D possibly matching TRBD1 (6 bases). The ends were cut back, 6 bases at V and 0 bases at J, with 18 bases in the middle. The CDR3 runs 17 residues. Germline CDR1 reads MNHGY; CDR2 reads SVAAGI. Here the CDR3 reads CASRERQARSSYNEQFF. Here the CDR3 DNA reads TGTGCCAGCAGGGAAAGACAGGCCCGAAGCTCCTACAATGAGCAGTTCTTC.

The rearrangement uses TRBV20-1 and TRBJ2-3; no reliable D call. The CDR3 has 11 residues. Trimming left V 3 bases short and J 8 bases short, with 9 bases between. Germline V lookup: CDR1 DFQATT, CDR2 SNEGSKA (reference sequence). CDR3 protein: CSARDPGTQYF. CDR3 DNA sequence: TGCAGTGCTAGGGACCCGGGTACGCAGTATTTT.

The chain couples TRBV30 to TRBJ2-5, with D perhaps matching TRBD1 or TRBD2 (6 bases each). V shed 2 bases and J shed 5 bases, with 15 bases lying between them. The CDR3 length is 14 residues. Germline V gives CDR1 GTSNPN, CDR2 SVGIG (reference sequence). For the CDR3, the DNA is TGTGCCTGGAGTAGTTCCGGGGGCAAGGAGACCCAGTACTTC. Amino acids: CAWSSSGGKETQYF.

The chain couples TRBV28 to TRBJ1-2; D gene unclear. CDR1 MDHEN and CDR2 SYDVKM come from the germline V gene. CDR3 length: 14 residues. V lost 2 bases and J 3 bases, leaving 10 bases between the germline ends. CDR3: CASSLTPEDYGYTF. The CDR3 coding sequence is TGTGCCAGCAGTTTAACACCGGAGGACTATGGCTACACCTTC.